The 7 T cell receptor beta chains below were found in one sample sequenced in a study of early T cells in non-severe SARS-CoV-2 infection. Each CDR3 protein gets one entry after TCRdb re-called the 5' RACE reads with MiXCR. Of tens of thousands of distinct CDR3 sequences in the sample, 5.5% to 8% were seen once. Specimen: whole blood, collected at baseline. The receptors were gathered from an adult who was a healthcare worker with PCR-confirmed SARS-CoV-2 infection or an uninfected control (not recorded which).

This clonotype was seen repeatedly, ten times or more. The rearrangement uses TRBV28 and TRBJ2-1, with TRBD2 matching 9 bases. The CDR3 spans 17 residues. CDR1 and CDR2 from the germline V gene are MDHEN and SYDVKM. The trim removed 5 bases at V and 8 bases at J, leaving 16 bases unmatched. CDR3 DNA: TGTGCCAGCAGTGGGGGTTTGGGGAGGACTAGCGCCGATGAGCAGTTCTTC. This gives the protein CASSGGLGRTSADEQFF.

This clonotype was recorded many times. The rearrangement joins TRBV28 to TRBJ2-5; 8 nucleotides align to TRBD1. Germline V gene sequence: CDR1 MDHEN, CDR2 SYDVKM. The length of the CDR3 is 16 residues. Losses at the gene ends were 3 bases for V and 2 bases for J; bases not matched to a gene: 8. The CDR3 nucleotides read TGTGCCAGCAGTTTCAGGACAGGGTCCACACAAGAGACCCAGTACTTC. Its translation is CASSFRTGSTQETQYF.

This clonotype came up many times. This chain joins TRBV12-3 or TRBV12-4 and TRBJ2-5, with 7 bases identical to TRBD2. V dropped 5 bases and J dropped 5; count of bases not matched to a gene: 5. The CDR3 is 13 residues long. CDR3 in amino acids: CASSPTSAETQYF. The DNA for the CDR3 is TGTGCCAGCAGTCCCACTAGCGCTGAGACCCAGTACTTC.

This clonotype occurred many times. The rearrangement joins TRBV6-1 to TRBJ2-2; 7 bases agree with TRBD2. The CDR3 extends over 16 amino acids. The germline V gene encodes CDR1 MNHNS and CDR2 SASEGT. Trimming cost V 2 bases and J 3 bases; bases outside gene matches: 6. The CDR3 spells CASSELTGGHTGELFF. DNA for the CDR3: TGTGCCAGCAGTGAATTGACGGGAGGACACACCGGGGAGCTGTTTTTT.

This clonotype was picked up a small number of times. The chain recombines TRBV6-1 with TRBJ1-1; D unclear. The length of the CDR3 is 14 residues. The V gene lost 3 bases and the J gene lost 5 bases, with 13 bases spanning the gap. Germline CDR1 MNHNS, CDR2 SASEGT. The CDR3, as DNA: TGTGCCAGCAGTGATCCGGTGAGATGGACTGAAGCTTTCTTT. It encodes CASSDPVRWTEAFF.

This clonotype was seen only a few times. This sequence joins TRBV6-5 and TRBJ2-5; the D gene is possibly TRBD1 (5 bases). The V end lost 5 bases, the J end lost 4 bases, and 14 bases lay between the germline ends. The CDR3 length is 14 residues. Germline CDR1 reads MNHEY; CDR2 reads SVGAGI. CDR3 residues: CASSGAKTPETQYF. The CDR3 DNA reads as TGTGCCAGCAGTGGGGCAAAGACACCAGAGACCCAGTACTTC.

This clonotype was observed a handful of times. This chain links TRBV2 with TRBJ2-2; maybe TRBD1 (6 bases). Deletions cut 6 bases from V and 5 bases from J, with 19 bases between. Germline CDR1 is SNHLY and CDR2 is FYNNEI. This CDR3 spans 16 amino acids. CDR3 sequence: CASSPDRPGTTGELFF. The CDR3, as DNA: TGTGCCAGCAGCCCCGACAGGCCCGGAACAACCGGGGAGCTGTTTTTT.